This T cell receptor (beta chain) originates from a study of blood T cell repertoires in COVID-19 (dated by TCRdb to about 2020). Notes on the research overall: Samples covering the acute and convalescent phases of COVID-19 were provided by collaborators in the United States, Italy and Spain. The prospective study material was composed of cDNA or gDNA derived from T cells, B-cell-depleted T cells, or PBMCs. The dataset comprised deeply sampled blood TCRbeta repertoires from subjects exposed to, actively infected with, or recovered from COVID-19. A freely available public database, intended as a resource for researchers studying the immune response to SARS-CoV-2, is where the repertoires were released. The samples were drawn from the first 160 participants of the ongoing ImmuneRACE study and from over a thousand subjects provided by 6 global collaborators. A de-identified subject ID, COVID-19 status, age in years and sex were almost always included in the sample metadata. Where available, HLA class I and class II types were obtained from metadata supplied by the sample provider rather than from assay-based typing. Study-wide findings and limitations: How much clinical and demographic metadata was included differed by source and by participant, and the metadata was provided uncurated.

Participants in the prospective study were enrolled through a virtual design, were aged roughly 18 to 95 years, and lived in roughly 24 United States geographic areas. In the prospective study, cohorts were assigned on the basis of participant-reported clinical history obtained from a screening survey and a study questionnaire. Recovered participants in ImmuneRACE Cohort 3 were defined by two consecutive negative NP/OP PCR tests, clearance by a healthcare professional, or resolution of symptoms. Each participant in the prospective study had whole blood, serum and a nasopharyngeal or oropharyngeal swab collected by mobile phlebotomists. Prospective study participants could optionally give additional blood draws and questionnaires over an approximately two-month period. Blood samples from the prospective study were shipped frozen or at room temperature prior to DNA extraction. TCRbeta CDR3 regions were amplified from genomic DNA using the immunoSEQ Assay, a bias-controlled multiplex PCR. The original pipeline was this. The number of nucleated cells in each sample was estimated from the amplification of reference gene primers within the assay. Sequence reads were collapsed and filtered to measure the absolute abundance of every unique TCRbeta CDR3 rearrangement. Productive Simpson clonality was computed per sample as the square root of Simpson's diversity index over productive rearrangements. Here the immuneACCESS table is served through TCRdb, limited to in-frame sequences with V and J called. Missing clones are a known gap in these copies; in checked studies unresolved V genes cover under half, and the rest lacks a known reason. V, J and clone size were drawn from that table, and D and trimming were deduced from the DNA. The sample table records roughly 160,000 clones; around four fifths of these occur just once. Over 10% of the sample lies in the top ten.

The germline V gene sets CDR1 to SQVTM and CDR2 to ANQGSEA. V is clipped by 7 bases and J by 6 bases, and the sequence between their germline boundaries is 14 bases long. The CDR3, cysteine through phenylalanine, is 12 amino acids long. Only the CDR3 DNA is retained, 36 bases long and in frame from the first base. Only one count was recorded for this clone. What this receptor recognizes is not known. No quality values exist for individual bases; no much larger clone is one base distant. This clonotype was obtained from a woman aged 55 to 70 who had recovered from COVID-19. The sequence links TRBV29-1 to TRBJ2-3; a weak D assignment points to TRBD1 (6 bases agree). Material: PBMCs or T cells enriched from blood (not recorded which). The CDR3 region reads CSALAGADTQYF. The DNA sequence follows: TGCAGCGCCTTAGCAGGGGCTGATACGCAGTATTTT.